Sequencing of this T cell receptor beta chain was carried out in a study of shared clonotypes between healthy human individuals. Germline V gene lookup returns CDR1 SGHNT and CDR2 YYREEE (reference sequence). The CDR3 length is 12 residues. V lost 5 bases to trimming and J lost 5 bases, with 10 bases between them. Overall study results and limits: Depth of sequencing was expected to influence donor clonotype sharing.

In regard to this clone: No antigen is known for it.

Adult donors, all healthy and HIV-negative, had no recent acute infections or vaccinations. Across several immunoSEQ plates, the genomic DNA of each subset was split evenly. In the authors' methods: Junction-only sequences without quality scores came from ImmunoSEQ, so filtering differed. Sequencing used immunoSEQ multiplex PCR; TCRdb keeps in-frame clones, though not all of them. Clonal size and the V and J genes are those of that table, whereas D and trimming came from the DNA. The table has fewer than 650,000 clones, roughly 72% seen once; the top ten hold around 12%. Material: PBMCs. The chain uses TRBV5-4 and TRBJ2-5, with D hard to call. The receptor's source is a woman between 40 and 50 years old in good health. Some clones in this sample may be carry-over from other donors' samples. The CDR3 DNA reads TGTGCCAGCAGTCTTCGTTCGGAGACCCAGTACTTC. Translated, it gives CASSLRSETQYF.